The rows below give T cell receptor beta chains drawn from one sample of a study of molecular identifiers for immune sequencing clone quantification. TCRdb used MiXCR to reprocess the PCR reads, holding one entry per CDR3 protein. Of approximately 630,000 distinct CDR3 sequences in the sample, approximately 24% were seen once. The sample was naive CD8+ T cells from blood, with Jurkat cell RNA spiked in. The origin of the receptors is a human donor in good health. Some libraries in this study had Jurkat cell RNA spiked in. The CDR3 runs from the conserved cysteine through the conserved F or W. A D gene is named only where the DNA matches it firmly. Clone size is stated in some rows and not others, as once, few, many or a class when expanded.

d_call: TRBD1; v_call: TRBV29-1; clone_size: many; j_call: TRBJ1-1; cdr3_nt: TGCAGCGTTGAAGCCAGAGGGGGACAGGGTAGGAACACTGAAGCTTTCTTT; cdr3_aa: CSVEARGGQGRNTEAFF
d_call: TRBD1; v_call: TRBV7-2; clone_size: .; j_call: TRBJ2-5; cdr3_nt: TGTGCCAGCAGCTTAAGGGACAGGGACGAGACCCAGTACTTC; cdr3_aa: CASSLRDRDETQYF
d_call: TRBD2; v_call: TRBV5-8; clone_size: few; j_call: TRBJ2-1; cdr3_nt: TGTGCCAGCAGCACTAGGTTAGCGGGGAAGTACAATGAGCAGTTCTTC; cdr3_aa: CASSTRLAGKYNEQFF
d_call: TRBD1; v_call: TRBV6-2/TRBV6-3; clone_size: few; j_call: TRBJ2-3; cdr3_nt: TGTGCCAGCAGTTACTCCGGGACAGTGTATACGCAGTATTTT; cdr3_aa: CASSYSGTVYTQYF
d_call: TRBD1; v_call: TRBV6-6; clone_size: many; j_call: TRBJ1-5; cdr3_nt: TGTGCCAGCAGGGAGGACAGGGGAAATCAGCCCCAGCATTTT; cdr3_aa: CASREDRGNQPQHF
d_call: .; v_call: TRBV12-3/TRBV12-4; clone_size: many; j_call: TRBJ1-1; cdr3_nt: TGTGCCAGCAGTCCTATCCAGGGCTCCGACACTGAAGCTTTCTTT; cdr3_aa: CASSPIQGSDTEAFF
d_call: .; v_call: TRBV5-5; clone_size: few; j_call: TRBJ2-2; cdr3_nt: TGTGCCAGCAGCTTGTGGGGCAGCACCGGGGAGCTGTTTTTT; cdr3_aa: CASSLWGSTGELFF
d_call: TRBD2; v_call: TRBV7-9; clone_size: .; j_call: TRBJ2-2; cdr3_nt: TGTGCCAGCAGCGGACTAGCGGGAAAGAACCCCGGGGAGCTGTTTTTT; cdr3_aa: CASSGLAGKNPGELFF
d_call: TRBD1; v_call: TRBV7-6; clone_size: many; j_call: TRBJ1-6; cdr3_nt: TGTGCCAGCAGCTTGGGACAGGGGAAGGGTTCACCCCTCCACTTT; cdr3_aa: CASSLGQGKGSPLHF
d_call: .; v_call: TRBV10-1; clone_size: many; j_call: TRBJ1-4; cdr3_nt: TGCGCCAGCAGTGAAGGAGGAGGACAGAATGAAAAACTGTTTTTT; cdr3_aa: CASSEGGGQNEKLFF
d_call: TRBD1; v_call: TRBV18; clone_size: many; j_call: TRBJ2-3; cdr3_nt: TGTGCCAGCTCCCACCCGGGACAGGGGGCTCGTACAGATACGCAGTATTTT; cdr3_aa: CASSHPGQGARTDTQYF
d_call: .; v_call: TRBV2; clone_size: many; j_call: TRBJ1-5; cdr3_nt: TGTGCCAGCAGTGACAGGGTCAATCAGCCCCAGCATTTT; cdr3_aa: CASSDRVNQPQHF
d_call: TRBD2; v_call: TRBV19; clone_size: few; j_call: TRBJ2-2; cdr3_nt: TGTGCCAGTAGTATAGGAGCGGGATTGAACACCGGGGAGCTGTTTTTT; cdr3_aa: CASSIGAGLNTGELFF
d_call: TRBD2; v_call: TRBV19; clone_size: .; j_call: TRBJ2-1; cdr3_nt: TGTGCCAGTAGTAACGGACTAGCGGAGCAGTTCTTC; cdr3_aa: CASSNGLAEQFF
d_call: .; v_call: TRBV27; clone_size: few; j_call: TRBJ2-5; cdr3_nt: TGTGCCAGCAGTCCCGGGACGGCCTCCCGGGAGACCCAGTACTTC; cdr3_aa: CASSPGTASRETQYF
d_call: TRBD1; v_call: TRBV5-1; clone_size: .; j_call: TRBJ1-1; cdr3_nt: TGCGCCAGCAGCTTGGACACAGGGGCTGAAGCTTTCTTT; cdr3_aa: CASSLDTGAEAFF
d_call: .; v_call: TRBV29-1; clone_size: many; j_call: TRBJ2-3; cdr3_nt: TGCAGCGTTGAAGTCGGGGAGATGGCGGACGGGTTCGATACGCAGTATTTT; cdr3_aa: CSVEVGEMADGFDTQYF
d_call: TRBD1; v_call: TRBV12-3/TRBV12-4; clone_size: .; j_call: TRBJ2-5; cdr3_nt: TGTGCCAGCACCGCGGGACAGGGGTTGGGTCAAGAGACCCAGTACTTC; cdr3_aa: CASTAGQGLGQETQYF
d_call: .; v_call: TRBV6-6; clone_size: few; j_call: TRBJ1-1; cdr3_nt: TGTGCCAGCAGGCGGACCGGGTGGACTGAAGCTTTCTTT; cdr3_aa: CASRRTGWTEAFF
d_call: .; v_call: TRBV19; clone_size: .; j_call: TRBJ1-5; cdr3_nt: TGTGCCAGTAGTGTCAAGTTTGGGGGCTCCAATCAGCCCCAGCATTTT; cdr3_aa: CASSVKFGGSNQPQHF
d_call: .; v_call: TRBV7-9; clone_size: .; j_call: TRBJ2-7; cdr3_nt: TGTGTCAGCAGCCCCCAAGGGGGACCCGGGGAGCAGTACTTC; cdr3_aa: CVSSPQGGPGEQYF
d_call: .; v_call: TRBV29-1; clone_size: many; j_call: TRBJ1-1; cdr3_nt: TGCAGCGTTCCTAAGGGGGGCACTGAAGCTTTCTTT; cdr3_aa: CSVPKGGTEAFF
d_call: TRBD2; v_call: TRBV9; clone_size: few; j_call: TRBJ2-3; cdr3_nt: TGTGCCAGCAGCGGGACCCTACTCTTTAGCGGGGGGGTCACAGATACGCAGTATTTT; cdr3_aa: CASSGTLLFSGGVTDTQYF
d_call: .; v_call: TRBV20-1; clone_size: few; j_call: TRBJ1-5; cdr3_nt: TGCAGTGCTAGAGCCCTAAGGCGGGACGTGGGGGGCCGGCAGCCCCAGCATTTT; cdr3_aa: CSARALRRDVGGRQPQHF
d_call: .; v_call: TRBV11-2; clone_size: few; j_call: TRBJ2-5; cdr3_nt: TGTGCCAGCAGCTTACAGGGCCAGTCCCAAGAGACCCAGTACTTC; cdr3_aa: CASSLQGQSQETQYF
d_call: .; v_call: TRBV20-1; clone_size: .; j_call: TRBJ2-5; cdr3_nt: TGCAGTGCTAGAGATTTGGGCGGGGAAACCCAGTACTTC; cdr3_aa: CSARDLGGETQYF
d_call: .; v_call: TRBV7-9; clone_size: many; j_call: TRBJ2-3; cdr3_nt: TGTGCCAGCAGCTTCTGGTCCTCCACAGATACGCAGTATTTT; cdr3_aa: CASSFWSSTDTQYF
d_call: .; v_call: TRBV5-1; clone_size: .; j_call: TRBJ1-4; cdr3_nt: TGCGCCAGCAGCTCCGGTGGGGGTTCTAATGAAAAACTGTTTTTT; cdr3_aa: CASSSGGGSNEKLFF
d_call: .; v_call: TRBV7-2; clone_size: few; j_call: TRBJ2-1; cdr3_nt: TGTGCCAGCAGCTTTAGCGGCTCGGAGCAGTTCTTC; cdr3_aa: CASSFSGSEQFF
d_call: TRBD1; v_call: TRBV28; clone_size: once; j_call: TRBJ1-3; cdr3_nt: TGTGCCAGCGGTTTGTTGGACAGGGCTGGAAACACCATATATTTT; cdr3_aa: CASGLLDRAGNTIYF
d_call: .; v_call: TRBV20-1; clone_size: .; j_call: TRBJ2-5; cdr3_nt: TGCAGTGCCGACTCCCTGGCGCAGGGACAAGAGACCCAGTACTTC; cdr3_aa: CSADSLAQGQETQYF
d_call: TRBD1; v_call: TRBV7-9; clone_size: .; j_call: TRBJ2-7; cdr3_nt: TGTGCCAGCAGCGACAGGGCCGCAGAGCAGTACTTC; cdr3_aa: CASSDRAAEQYF
d_call: TRBD1; v_call: TRBV5-1; clone_size: few; j_call: TRBJ2-7; cdr3_nt: TGCGCCAGCAGCTATGACAGGGGGCCAGGGTACGAGCAGTACTTC; cdr3_aa: CASSYDRGPGYEQYF
d_call: TRBD2; v_call: TRBV7-3; clone_size: .; j_call: TRBJ2-1; cdr3_nt: TGTGCCAGCAGCCCCCTAGCGGGAGGGTTCAATGAGCAGTTCTTC; cdr3_aa: CASSPLAGGFNEQFF
d_call: .; v_call: TRBV6-2/TRBV6-3; clone_size: many; j_call: TRBJ2-7; cdr3_nt: TGTGCCAGCAAAAACCCGTGGACGGGGCTGGGCGAGCAGTACTTC; cdr3_aa: CASKNPWTGLGEQYF
d_call: .; v_call: TRBV7-9; clone_size: many; j_call: TRBJ2-3; cdr3_nt: TGTGCCAGCAGTTCCGACGCGGGGTACACAGATACGCAGTATTTT; cdr3_aa: CASSSDAGYTDTQYF
d_call: .; v_call: TRBV5-1; clone_size: many; j_call: TRBJ1-1; cdr3_nt: TGCGCCAGCAGCTTCGTGCTGGGAGGCACTGAAGCTTTCTTT; cdr3_aa: CASSFVLGGTEAFF